This TCR beta chain was sequenced in a study of shared clonotypes between healthy human individuals. Background on the study: CD4 naive and memory got three plates each, CD8 naive two, CD8 memory one.

Clones were read by immunoSEQ multiplex PCR, and TCRdb kept only the in-frame ones, dropping some. The sample contains approximately 2,000,000 clones, 85% to 95% of which appear only once. The CDR3 is 15 residues long. The germline V gene has CDR1 SGHTA and CDR2 FQGTGA. With 3 bases clipped from V and 2 bases from J, the junction kept 2 bases outside the gene matches. The V gene is TRBV7-3, the J gene TRBJ2-1; 9 bases fit TRBD2. This clonotype originated in a man between 18 and 29 years old in good health. Some clones in this sample may be carry-over from other donors' samples. Sequenced material: naive CD4+ T cells from PBMCs. The sample's subset: CD45RA+ positively selected. CDR3 protein: CASSFVAGAYNEQFF. Here the CDR3 DNA reads TGTGCCAGCAGCTTTGTAGCGGGAGCCTACAATGAGCAGTTCTTC.